The 6 T cell receptor beta chains below were found in one sample sequenced in a study of OX40 agonist ivuxolimab in advanced cancers. Measured with immunoSEQ multiplex PCR; TCRdb has only the in-frame clones, and not every one. The sample gives 100,000 to 140,000 clones, less than 95% of which show up once; approximately 1.3% is in the top ten. This specimen consisted of CD4+ or CD8+ T cells sorted from blood, obtained in a trial of the OX40 agonist ivuxolimab. These receptors all stem from an adult with an advanced solid tumor such as melanoma, head and neck, liver or kidney cancer.

The chain is built from TRBV6-5 and TRBJ1-3; TRBD1 agrees at 7 bases. Germline CDR1 MNHEY, CDR2 SVGAGI. The V segment lost 5 bases and the J segment 7 bases; nucleotides outside the gene matches: 8. This CDR3 region has 14 residues. CDR3 coding DNA: TGTGCCAGCAGTCCTCCGACAGGGAAGAACACCATATATTTT. This translates into CASSPPTGKNTIYF.

V gene TRBV7-2 combines with J gene TRBJ2-7, with unresolved D. There are 14 residues in the CDR3. Germline V gene data show CDR1 as SGHTA and CDR2 as FQGNSA. The V and J ends lost 1 base and 1 base respectively, with 8 bases between them. The CDR3 DNA reads TGTGCCAGCAGCTTAGAAAAGGGTTCCTACGAGCAGTACTTC. It yields the protein CASSLEKGSYEQYF.

CDR3 in DNA: TGTGCCAGCAGGTTGACAGGGAGGGCTGAAGCTTTCTTT. It codes for CASRLTGRAEAFF. The chain uses TRBV11-2 and TRBJ1-1, with 7 bases aligning to TRBD1. The ends lost 6 bases at V and 6 bases at J; junction bases unmatched: 7. The germline V gene encodes CDR1 SGHAT and CDR2 FQNNGV. There are 13 residues in the CDR3. The complete variable domain, with remaining parts taken from reference TRBV11-2 and TRBJ1-1, reads EAGVAQSPRYKIIEKRQSVAFWCNPISGHATLYWYQQILGQGPKLLIQFQNNGVVDDSQLPKDRFSAERLKGVDSTLKIQPAKLEDSAVYLCASRLTGRAEAFFGQGTRLTVV.

The chain couples TRBV18 to TRBJ1-3; TRBD1 matches 7 bases. The CDR3 has 18 residues. The germline CDR1 and CDR2 sequences are KGHSH and LQKENI. The junction had 10 bases not matched to a gene; V was cut back by 2 bases and J by 0 bases. This chain's CDR3 is CASSPVTGSYRSGNTIYF. CDR3 in DNA: TGTGCCAGCTCACCAGTGACAGGGTCGTACCGCTCTGGAAACACCATATATTTT.

The chain uses TRBV7-3 and TRBJ1-1; no reliable D call. With 0 bases removed from V and 5 bases from J, the gap between germline ends came to 10 bases. CDR3 length equals 14 residues. Germline lookup yields CDR1 SGHTA and CDR2 FQGTGA. The CDR3 region is CASSLTGLGTEAFF. In DNA form, the CDR3 reads TGTGCCAGCAGCTTAACCGGGCTGGGGACTGAAGCTTTCTTT.

The genes are TRBV28 and TRBJ1-5; TRBD1 might be the D (6 bases). Germline values: CDR1 MDHEN, CDR2 SYDVKM. Trimming stripped 1 base from V and 2 bases from J, with 12 bases between. CDR3 length: 16 residues. Here the CDR3 DNA reads TGTGCCAGCAGTTTATATCAGGGGCGAGGCAATCAGCCCCAGCATTTT. Amino acid sequence: CASSLYQGRGNQPQHF. Full variable domain (rest looked up from reference TRBV28 and TRBJ1-5): DVKVTQSSRYLVKRTGEKVFLECVQDMDHENMFWYRQDPGLGLRLIYFSYDVKMKEKGDIPEGYSVSREKKERFSLILESASTNQTSMYLCASSLYQGRGNQPQHFGDGTRLSIL.